This T cell receptor beta chain was found in a study of T-cell reconstitution after alpha-beta-depleted transplantation in children. Study-wide results and limits: Newly generated T cells supplied most T-cell counts and diversity one year post-transplant.

CDR1 SGHRS and CDR2 YFSETQ come from the germline V gene. The CDR3 length is 13 residues. V shed 5 bases and J shed 4 bases, with 13 bases lying between them. Unique molecular identifiers were incorporated when the TCRbeta library was constructed. TCRdb itself ran the PCR reads through MiXCR, one entry per CDR3 protein. The sample includes 98,000 or so distinct CDR3 sequences, 5% to 7% of them seen just once. This clonotype came up many times. Its antigen is not identified. The specimen was PBMCs, mostly from graft donor cells, collected 360 days after TCRalphabeta/CD19-depleted stem cell transplant. The V gene is TRBV5-1, the J gene TRBJ2-7, with D perhaps TRBD1 or TRBD2 (6 bases each). This TCR came from a male patient aged 2-9 years who had a stem cell transplant for acute lymphoblastic leukemia, so the T cells may come from the graft donor. The CDR3 here is CASRGGTNYEQYF. DNA of the CDR3: TGCGCCAGCAGAGGAGGGACAAATTACGAGCAGTACTTC.